This section outlines one T cell receptor (beta chain) sequence together with its context. This entry belongs to a study of blood T cell repertoires in COVID-19. Study-wide context: Acute and convalescent COVID-19 specimens originated in the United States, Italy and Spain. PBMCs, B-cell-depleted T cells, or T cells provided the cDNA or gDNA that made up the material.

Germline V CDR1 and CDR2: SGHRS, YFSETQ. The V end was cut by 2 bases, the J end by 7 bases, with 12 bases between. The CDR3 loop spans 13 amino acids. Source study methods: For nucleated cells, counts were estimated from reference gene primer amplification. This table comes from immunoSEQ multiplex PCR, and its TCRdb copy is limited to in-frame clones, with some not included. D and trimming come from the DNA, and the V and J calls and clone size come from that table. This table holds 80,000 or so clones, 91% found once. The genes are TRBV5-1 and TRBJ1-2; D may be TRBD1 (6 bases). The sequencing input was peripheral blood. The TCR sequence derives from a woman aged 45-65 years in a cohort sampled during active COVID-19. As DNA, the CDR3 is TGCGCCAGCAGCTTTAACAGGGATAGTGGCTACACCTTC. This sequence encodes CASSFNRDSGYTF.